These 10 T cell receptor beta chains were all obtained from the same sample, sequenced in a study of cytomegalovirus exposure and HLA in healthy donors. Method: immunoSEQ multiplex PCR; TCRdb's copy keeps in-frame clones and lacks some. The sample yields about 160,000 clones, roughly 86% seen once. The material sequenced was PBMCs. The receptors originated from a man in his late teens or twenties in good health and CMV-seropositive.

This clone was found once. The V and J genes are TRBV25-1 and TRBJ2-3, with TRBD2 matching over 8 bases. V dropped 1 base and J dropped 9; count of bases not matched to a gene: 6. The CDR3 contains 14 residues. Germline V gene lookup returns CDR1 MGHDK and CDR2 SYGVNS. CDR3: CASSELKIAGTQYF. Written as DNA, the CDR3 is TGTGCCAGCAGTGAATTGAAAATAGCGGGAACGCAGTATTTT.

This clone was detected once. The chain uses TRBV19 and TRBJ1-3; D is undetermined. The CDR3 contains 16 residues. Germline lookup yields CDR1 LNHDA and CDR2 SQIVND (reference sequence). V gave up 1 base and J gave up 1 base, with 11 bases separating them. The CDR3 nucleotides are TGTGCCAGTAGTATAGGTACGCGGGCGTCTGGAAACACCATATATTTT. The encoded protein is CASSIGTRASGNTIYF.

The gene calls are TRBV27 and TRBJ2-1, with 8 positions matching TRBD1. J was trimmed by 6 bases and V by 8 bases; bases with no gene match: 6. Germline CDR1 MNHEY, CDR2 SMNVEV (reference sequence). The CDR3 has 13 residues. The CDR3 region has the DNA TGTGCCAGCCGACGGACAGGGACCAATGAGCAGTTCTTC. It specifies CASRRTGTNEQFF.

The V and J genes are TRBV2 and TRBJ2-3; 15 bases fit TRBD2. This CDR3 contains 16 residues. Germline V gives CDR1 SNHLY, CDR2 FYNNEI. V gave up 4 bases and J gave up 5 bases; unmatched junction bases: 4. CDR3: CASSGTSGRAIDTQYF. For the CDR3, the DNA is TGTGCCAGCAGTGGGACTAGCGGGAGGGCCATAGATACGCAGTATTTT.

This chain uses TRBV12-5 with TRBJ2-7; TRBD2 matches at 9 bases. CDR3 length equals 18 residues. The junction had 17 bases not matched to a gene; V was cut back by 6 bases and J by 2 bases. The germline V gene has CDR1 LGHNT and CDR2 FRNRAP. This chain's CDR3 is CASGPGQLAGVPPYEQYF. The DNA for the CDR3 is TGTGCTAGTGGCCCCGGACAGTTAGCGGGAGTACCCCCCTACGAGCAGTACTTC.

The CDR3 bases are TGTGCCAGCTCCAGGGATCGAGCGGGAGATACGCAGTATTTT. Translated: CASSRDRAGDTQYF. The chain links TRBV18 to TRBJ2-3; a possible D gene is TRBD2 (6 bases). V shed 6 bases and J shed 5 bases, with 15 bases lying between them. The CDR3 sequence is 14 residues long. Germline V lookup: CDR1 KGHSH, CDR2 LQKENI.

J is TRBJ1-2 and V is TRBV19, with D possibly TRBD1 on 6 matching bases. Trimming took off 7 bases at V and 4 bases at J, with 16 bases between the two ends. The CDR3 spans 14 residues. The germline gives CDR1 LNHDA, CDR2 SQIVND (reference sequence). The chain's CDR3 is CASTKETGIYGYTF. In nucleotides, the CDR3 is TGTGCCAGTACCAAAGAGACAGGAATCTATGGCTACACCTTC.

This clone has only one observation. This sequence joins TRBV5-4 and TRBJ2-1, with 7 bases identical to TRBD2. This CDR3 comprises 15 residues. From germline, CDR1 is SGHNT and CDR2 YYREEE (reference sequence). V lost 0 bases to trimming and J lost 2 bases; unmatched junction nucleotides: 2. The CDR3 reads CASSLGGRTYNEQFF. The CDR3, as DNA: TGTGCCAGCAGCTTGGGCGGGAGAACCTACAATGAGCAGTTCTTC.

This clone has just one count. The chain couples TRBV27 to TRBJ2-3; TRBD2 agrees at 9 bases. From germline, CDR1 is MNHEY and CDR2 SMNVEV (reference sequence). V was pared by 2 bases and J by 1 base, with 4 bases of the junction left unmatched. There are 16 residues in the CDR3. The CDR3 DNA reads TGTGCCAGCAGTTTAATACTAGCGGGCGGCACAGATACGCAGTATTTT. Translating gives CASSLILAGGTDTQYF.

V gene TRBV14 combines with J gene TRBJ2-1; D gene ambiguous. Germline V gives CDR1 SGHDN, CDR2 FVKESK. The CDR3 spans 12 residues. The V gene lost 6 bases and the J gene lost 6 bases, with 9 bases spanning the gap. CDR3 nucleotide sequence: TGTGCCAGCAGAGCCGTAAGCAATGAGCAGTTCTTC. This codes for CASRAVSNEQFF. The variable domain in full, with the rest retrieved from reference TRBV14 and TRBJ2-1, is EAGVTQFPSHSVIEKGQTVTLRCDPISGHDNLYWYRRVMGKEIKFLLHFVKESKQDESGMPNNRFLAERTGGTYSTLKVQPAELEDSGVYFCASRAVSNEQFFGPGTRLTVL.